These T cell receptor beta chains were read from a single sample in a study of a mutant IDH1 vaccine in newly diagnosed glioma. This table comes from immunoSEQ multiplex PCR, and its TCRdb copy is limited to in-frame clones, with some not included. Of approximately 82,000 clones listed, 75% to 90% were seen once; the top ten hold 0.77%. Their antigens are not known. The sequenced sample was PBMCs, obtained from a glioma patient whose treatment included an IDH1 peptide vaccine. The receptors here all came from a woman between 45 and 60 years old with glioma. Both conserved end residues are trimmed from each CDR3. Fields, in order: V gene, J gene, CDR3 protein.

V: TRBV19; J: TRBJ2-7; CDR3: ASSNRGFSYEQY
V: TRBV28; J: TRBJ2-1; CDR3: ASSLIGGEQF
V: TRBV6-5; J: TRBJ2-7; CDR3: ASRAVRAYPYEQY
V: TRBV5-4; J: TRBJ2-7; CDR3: ASSSGSKGRYEQY
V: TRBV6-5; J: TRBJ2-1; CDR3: ASSYSTGVGEQF
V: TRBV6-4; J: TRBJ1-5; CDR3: ASSSQVNQPQH
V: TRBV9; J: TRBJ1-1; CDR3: ASSERAGPLGNTEAF
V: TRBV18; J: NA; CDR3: ASSAGTSGRLNEQF
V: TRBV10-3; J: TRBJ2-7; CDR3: AIRPGQGDEQY
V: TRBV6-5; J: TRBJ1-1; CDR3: ASSHVTGVNTEAF
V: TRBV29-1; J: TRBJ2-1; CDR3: SVGQRGAYNEQF
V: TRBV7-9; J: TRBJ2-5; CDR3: ASSARTQETQY
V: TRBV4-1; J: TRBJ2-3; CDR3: ASSNRQGAINTQY
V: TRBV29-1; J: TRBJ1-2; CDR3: SVDGTDYGYT
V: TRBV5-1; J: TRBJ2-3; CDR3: ASSSGLAAFTDTQY
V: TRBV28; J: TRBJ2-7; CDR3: ASSFSVTQKARYEQY
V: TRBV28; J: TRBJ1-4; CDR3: ASSFGGINEKLF
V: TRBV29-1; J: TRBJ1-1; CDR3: SVGPGQGSMNTEAF
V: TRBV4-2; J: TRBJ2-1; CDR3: ASSQDLGRNEQF
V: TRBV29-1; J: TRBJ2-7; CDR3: SVVASNLEQY
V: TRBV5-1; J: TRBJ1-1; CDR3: ASRGQNTEAF
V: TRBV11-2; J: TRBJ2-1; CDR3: ASSSGLAGGLIPYNEQF
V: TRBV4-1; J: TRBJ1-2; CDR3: ASSRRQGGGYGYT
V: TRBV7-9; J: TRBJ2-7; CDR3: ASSFRLAGGEQY
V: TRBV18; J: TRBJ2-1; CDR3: ASSPLNFLGANEQF
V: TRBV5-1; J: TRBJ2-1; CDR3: ASSFRTSGSTYEQF
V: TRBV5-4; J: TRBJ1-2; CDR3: ASSSPTGASYGYT
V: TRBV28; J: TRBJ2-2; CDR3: ASSFPSTGTSGNTGELF
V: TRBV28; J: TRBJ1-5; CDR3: ASLRAYSNQPQH
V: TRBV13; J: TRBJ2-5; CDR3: ASSHRLAGFQETQY
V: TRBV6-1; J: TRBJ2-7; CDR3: ASNLAGTSYEQY
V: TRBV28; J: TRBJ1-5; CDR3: ASRSATFDSNQPQH
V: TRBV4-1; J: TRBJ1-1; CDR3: ASSQYSQTVNTEAF